This T cell receptor (beta chain) emerged from a study of CD8 T cells in Susac syndrome. RNA in amounts of roughly 0.5 to 1 ug was reverse transcribed with random hexamers. From the immunoSEQ multiplex PCR reads, TCRdb called clonotypes with MiXCR, one entry per CDR3 protein. The data contain roughly 110,000 distinct CDR3 sequences, around 90% of them seen just once; the ten biggest clones take up 0.13% to 0.15%. Trimming stripped 0 bases from V and 6 bases from J, with 12 bases between. The CDR3 is 15 amino acids. Germline V gives CDR1 SGHTA, CDR2 FQGTGA. TCR beta was sequenced from blood CD8+ and CD4+ T cells. TEMRA cells were FACS-enriched, and CD8+ and CD4+ T cells were isolated negatively.

The chain links TRBV7-3 to TRBJ2-1, with D unresolved. This clonotype was sampled from a human donor in good health. The sequencing input was CD4+ T cells from PBMCs. CDR3 in amino acids: CASSLTVLTGNEQFF. DNA of the CDR3: TGTGCCAGCAGCTTAACGGTCCTAACCGGCAATGAGCAGTTCTTC.